The rows below give T cell receptor beta chains drawn from one sample of a study of radiation and T cells in renal cell carcinoma. Profiled with immunoSEQ multiplex PCR; TCRdb holds only in-frame clones, not every one. This table has some 120,000 clones, more than 75% appearing once. The sample in question was blood, obtained from a patient whose treatment included radiotherapy and nephrectomy. The receptors were gathered from a woman aged 70-85 years with renal cell carcinoma. The CDR3 runs from the conserved cysteine through the conserved F or W. Each record gives: D gene, clone size, V gene, J gene, CDR3 protein, CDR3 DNA. The D gene is left open where the match is weak. Clone size is not always given. Where it is, it says once, few, many or a class for expanded clones.

TRBD1	-	TRBV6-1	TRBJ1-6	CASSAQGASYNSPLHF	TGTGCCAGCAGTGCACAGGGGGCCTCCTATAATTCACCCCTCCACTTT
-	-	TRBV19	TRBJ1-4	CASSGPAQNEKLFF	TGTGCCAGCAGTGGGCCAGCACAAAATGAAAAACTGTTTTTT
TRBD2	-	TRBV7-2	TRBJ2-3	CASSLSGGGASTDTQYF	TGTGCCAGCAGCCTTAGCGGGGGCGGGGCTAGCACAGATACGCAGTATTTT
-	-	TRBV27	TRBJ1-6	CASSWSGTKTSPLHF	TGTGCCAGCAGTTGGTCCGGGACAAAAACCTCACCCCTCCACTTT
-	-	TRBV19	TRBJ2-6	CASSIVSSGANVLTF	TGTGCCAGTAGTATAGTTAGCTCTGGGGCCAACGTCCTGACTTTC
-	-	TRBV29-1	TRBJ1-2	CSVETRGYGYTF	TGCAGCGTGGAAACAAGGGGCTATGGCTACACCTTC
-	-	TRBV2	TRBJ1-2	CATLNRDIDNYGYTF	TGTGCCACCTTGAACCGGGACATAGATAACTATGGCTACACCTTC
-	-	TRBV14	TRBJ1-6	CASSQDPGARSPLHF	TGTGCCAGCAGCCAAGATCCGGGGGCACGATCACCCCTCCACTTT
-	few	TRBV20-1	TRBJ2-3	CSARMEDTQYF	TGCAGTGCTAGAATGGAGGATACGCAGTATTTT
-	-	TRBV4-2	TRBJ2-7	CASSPGTLLYEQYF	TGTGCCAGCAGCCCGGGGACTCTTCTCTACGAGCAGTACTTC
TRBD2	-	TRBV9	TRBJ2-5	CASSVASSGGGQETQYF	TGTGCCAGCAGCGTAGCTTCCAGCGGGGGGGGGCAAGAGACCCAGTACTTC
-	-	TRBV27	TRBJ2-1	CASSSGGLAGKSYNEQFF	TGTGCCAGCAGTTCAGGGGGATTAGCGGGGAAGTCCTACAATGAGCAGTTCTTC
-	-	TRBV5-1	TRBJ1-5	CASSLEGRGQPQHF	TGCGCCAGCAGCTTGGAAGGGAGGGGACAGCCCCAGCATTTT
-	-	TRBV9	TRBJ2-7	CASSGTGHEQYF	TGTGCCAGCAGCGGGACGGGGCACGAGCAGTACTTC
-	-	TRBV27	TRBJ1-5	CASSFRGSQPQHF	TGTGCCAGCAGTTTTCGAGGGTCTCAGCCCCAGCATTTT
TRBD1	once	TRBV18	TRBJ1-2	CASSSSIQGLDYGYTF	TGTGCCAGCTCATCTTCGATACAGGGGTTGGACTATGGCTACACCTTC
TRBD1	-	TRBV5-1	TRBJ2-4	CASSWDRNKNIQYF	TGCGCCAGCAGCTGGGACAGAAACAAAAACATTCAGTACTTC
TRBD2	-	TRBV9	TRBJ2-3	CASSGLAGALSTDTQYF	TGTGCCAGCAGCGGACTAGCGGGGGCGCTCAGCACAGATACGCAGTATTTT
-	-	TRBV14	TRBJ1-3	CASSPTRTAGNTIYF	TGTGCCAGCAGCCCTACGCGGACAGCTGGAAACACCATATATTTT
-	once	TRBV19	TRBJ2-3	CASSRGRVAGSTDTQYF	TGTGCCAGTAGTAGGGGAAGGGTGGCGGGGAGCACAGATACGCAGTATTTT
-	-	TRBV5-4	TRBJ1-1	CASSPKNRQDYEAFF	TGTGCCAGCAGCCCAAAGAACCGACAGGACTATGAAGCTTTCTTT
TRBD1	-	TRBV30	TRBJ1-3	CAGQGWNTIYF	TGTGCCGGACAGGGGTGGAACACCATATATTTT
-	once	TRBV19	TRBJ1-4	CASSPSGSKLFF	TGTGCCAGTAGTCCTTCCGGGTCAAAACTGTTTTTT
TRBD2	-	TRBV19	TRBJ2-1	CASTPRTGLAGLNEQFF	TGTGCCAGTACCCCAAGGACCGGACTAGCGGGCTTGAATGAGCAGTTCTTC
-	-	TRBV5-5	TRBJ1-2	CASSGDNSNYGYTF	TGTGCCAGCAGCGGGGACAACTCTAACTATGGCTACACCTTC
-	-	TRBV6-6	TRBJ1-2	CASTGSNNYGYTF	TGTGCCAGCACAGGATCCAATAACTATGGCTACACCTTC
-	-	TRBV5-4	TRBJ2-2	CASRLGGSPNTGELFF	TGTGCCAGCAGGTTGGGGGGATCACCGAACACCGGGGAGCTGTTTTTT
-	-	TRBV7-8	TRBJ2-3	CASSLAGAYTDTQYF	TGTGCCAGCAGCTTAGCGGGGGCTTACACAGATACGCAGTATTTT
-	-	TRBV14	TRBJ2-2	CASRQAGSRTGELFF	TGTGCCAGCAGACAAGCCGGGTCGCGCACCGGGGAGCTGTTTTTT
TRBD1	-	TRBV6-6	TRBJ1-2	CASRPTGDYGYTF	TGTGCCAGCAGGCCGACAGGGGACTATGGCTACACCTTC
-	-	TRBV5-1	TRBJ1-2	CASSSYREPRGYTF	TGCGCCAGCAGCTCCTACCGGGAACCACGAGGCTACACCTTC
-	-	TRBV6-5	TRBJ1-3	CASRRGDGNTIYF	TGTGCCAGCAGGCGAGGGGACGGAAACACCATATATTTT
TRBD1	-	TRBV5-1	TRBJ2-7	CASSPWDSVDEQYF	TGCGCCAGCAGCCCATGGGACAGCGTCGACGAGCAGTACTTC
TRBD2	-	TRBV7-8	TRBJ2-5	CASRPNAGGQQETQYF	TGTGCCAGCAGACCAAACGCGGGGGGGCAGCAAGAGACCCAGTACTTC
-	-	TRBV5-1	TRBJ1-2	CASSLEGYWEGEGYTF	TGCGCCAGCAGCTTGGAAGGGTACTGGGAAGGGGAAGGCTACACCTTC
-	-	TRBV19	TRBJ1-3	CASSPLGGLTIYF	TGTGCCAGTAGCCCCTTAGGCGGTTTGACCATATATTTT
-	-	TRBV5-1	TRBJ1-2	CASSTGYYGYTF	TGCGCCAGCAGCACGGGGTACTATGGCTACACCTTC
-	-	TRBV9	TRBJ2-5	CASSVLPKGGQETQYF	TGTGCCAGCAGCGTCCTCCCGAAAGGGGGTCAAGAGACCCAGTACTTC
TRBD2	-	TRBV5-1	TRBJ2-3	CASSPAGHGTDTQYF	TGCGCCAGCAGCCCAGCGGGGCATGGTACAGATACGCAGTATTTT
-	-	TRBV9	TRBJ2-5	CASSAQGTGTQYF	TGTGCCAGCAGCGCCCAGGGGACCGGGACCCAGTACTTC
TRBD2	once	TRBV6-1	TRBJ2-7	CASSGYSGGSYEQYF	TGTGCCAGCAGTGGCTACAGCGGGGGCTCCTACGAGCAGTACTTC
-	-	TRBV7-2	TRBJ1-1	CASSVRYPDREAFF	TGTGCCAGCAGCGTTAGATACCCCGACCGAGAAGCTTTCTTT
TRBD1	-	TRBV28	TRBJ1-5	CASSGTGINQPQHF	TGTGCCAGCTCTGGGACAGGGATCAATCAGCCCCAGCATTTT
TRBD2	-	TRBV11-2	TRBJ2-7	CASSFGSGVSYEQYF	TGTGCCAGCAGCTTCGGTAGCGGGGTCTCCTACGAGCAGTACTTC
TRBD1	-	TRBV7-2	TRBJ1-2	CASSPQTGGIYGYTF	TGTGCCAGCAGCCCGCAGACAGGGGGCATTTATGGCTACACCTTC
TRBD2	-	TRBV30	TRBJ2-3	CACLFKAGGIASTDTQYF	TGTGCCTGCCTCTTCAAGGCGGGGGGGATAGCTAGCACAGATACGCAGTATTTT
TRBD1	-	TRBV6-1	TRBJ1-5	CASSPDRGNQPQHF	TGTGCCAGCAGCCCCGACAGGGGCAATCAGCCCCAGCATTTT
TRBD1	-	TRBV11-1	TRBJ2-7	CASSQDRGPYEQYF	TGTGCCAGCAGCCAAGACAGGGGGCCCTACGAGCAGTACTTC
-	-	TRBV6-1	TRBJ1-5	CASSERGGPQHF	TGTGCCAGCAGTGAAAGGGGGGGGCCCCAGCATTTT
TRBD1	-	TRBV4-3	TRBJ1-2	CASSQDIGQGDYGYTF	TGCGCCAGCAGCCAAGATATAGGACAGGGGGACTATGGCTACACCTTC
-	-	TRBV5-6	TRBJ2-3	CASSLVGTDTQYF	TGTGCCAGCAGCTTGGTGGGCACAGATACGCAGTATTTT
-	-	TRBV21-1	TRBJ1-6	CASSIPHLQGPGSPLHF	TGTGCCAGCAGCATACCCCACCTACAGGGGCCAGGTTCACCCCTCCACTTT
TRBD2	-	TRBV5-4	TRBJ2-5	CASSRPSGGPETQYF	TGTGCCAGCAGCAGACCTAGCGGGGGGCCCGAGACCCAGTACTTC
TRBD2	-	TRBV5-6	TRBJ2-1	CASSLATSGVHEQFF	TGTGCCAGCAGCTTGGCCACTAGCGGGGTTCATGAGCAGTTCTTC
-	-	TRBV2	TRBJ2-1	CASSDSGGSYNEQFF	TGTGCCAGCAGTGACTCCGGGGGCTCCTACAATGAGCAGTTCTTC
TRBD1	-	TRBV7-9	TRBJ2-2	CASSALGTGYTGELFF	TGTGCCAGCAGCGCACTAGGGACAGGGTACACCGGGGAGCTGTTTTTT
-	-	TRBV19	TRBJ1-3	CASRTTGNTIYF	TGTGCCAGTAGGACAACGGGAAACACCATATATTTT
-	once	TRBV27	TRBJ1-5	CASTTGGSNQPQHF	TGTGCCAGCACGACGGGGGGGAGCAATCAGCCCCAGCATTTT
TRBD1	-	TRBV18	TRBJ1-1	CASSPLNRDRAFRSTGTEAFF	TGTGCCAGCTCACCACTGAACCGGGACAGGGCGTTTAGGTCTACGGGCACTGAAGCTTTCTTT